The 19 T cell receptor beta chains presented below share a single source sample, sequenced in a study of CD8 T cells in ankylosing spondylitis. TCRdb reprocessed the 5' RACE reads with MiXCR, giving one entry per CDR3 protein. The sample lists roughly 220,000 distinct CDR3 sequences; about 11% were seen once. Material for sequencing was blood, either unsorted or a sorted T cell fraction (not recorded which). The receptors stem from a male donor with ankylosing spondylitis or in good health (not recorded which).

This clonotype has at least ten counts. V gene TRBV30 combines with J gene TRBJ1-6, with a weak D call TRBD1 (5 bases). In germline, CDR1 is GTSNPN, CDR2 SVGIG (reference sequence). CDR3 length equals 14 residues. Trimming left V 4 bases short and J 9 bases short, with 16 bases between. The CDR3 here is CAWKIGAWPSPLHF. As DNA, the CDR3 is TGTGCCTGGAAGATAGGGGCCTGGCCTTCACCCCTCCACTTT.

This clonotype was seen ten or more times. The chain carries TRBV12-3 or TRBV12-4 and TRBJ2-3; 11 bases align to TRBD2. V lost 7 bases and J lost 8; bases outside the gene matches: 11. This CDR3 is built from 15 residues. The CDR3 loop is CASIPTSGAKATQYF. The CDR3, as DNA: TGTGCCAGCATCCCGACTAGCGGGGCCAAAGCTACGCAGTATTTT.

This clonotype was seen many times. The chain couples TRBV2 to TRBJ1-1, with D tentatively TRBD1 (5 bases). Germline-derived CDR1 and CDR2 are SNHLY and FYNNEI. V lost 3 bases and J 7 bases, leaving 12 bases between the germline ends. This CDR3 contains 13 residues. In DNA, the CDR3 is TGTGCCAGCAGTGACGGATTGGGGGGTGAAGCTTTCTTT. This sequence encodes CASSDGLGGEAFF.

This clonotype was counted at least ten times. The CDR3 coding sequence is TGCAGTGCTAGAGGTGCTAGCGGGGTTATGGGCACAGATACGCAGTATTTT. Its protein is CSARGASGVMGTDTQYF. The rearrangement joins TRBV20-1 to TRBJ2-3; the match to TRBD2 covers 9 bases. The CDR3 sequence is 17 residues long. The germline CDR1 and CDR2 sequences are DFQATT and SNEGSKA (reference sequence). J gave up 1 base and V 1 base, and 9 bases lay outside the gene matches.

This clonotype has ten or more counts. V gene TRBV5-1 combines with J gene TRBJ2-3; TRBD1 agrees at 8 bases. CDR1 is SGHRS, CDR2 YFSETQ, per germline. The V and J ends lost 1 base and 1 base, in that order; junction bases with no gene match: 5. This CDR3 comprises 16 residues. The chain's CDR3 is CASSLPGGEGTDTQYF. CDR3 DNA sequence: TGCGCCAGCAGCTTGCCAGGGGGCGAGGGCACAGATACGCAGTATTTT.

This clonotype was counted many times. This sequence joins TRBV20-1 and TRBJ2-2, with D uncertain. The germline gives CDR1 DFQATT, CDR2 SNEGSKA (reference sequence). V was cut by 6 bases and J by 4 bases, with 12 bases left in between. The CDR3 consists of 13 residues. This chain's CDR3 is CSALFSSTGELFF. DNA of the CDR3: TGCAGTGCCCTATTCAGTTCCACCGGGGAGCTGTTTTTT.

There are many counts of this clonotype. J is TRBJ2-3 and V is TRBV12-3 or TRBV12-4, with D possibly TRBD2 on 5 matching bases. V was shortened by 6 bases and J by 0 bases, with 7 bases between the two germline ends. The CDR3 consists of 13 residues. The CDR3 bases are TGTGCCAGCAGGGGCGGGAGCACAGATACGCAGTATTTT. This sequence encodes CASRGGSTDTQYF.

This clonotype was seen only a few times. The J gene is TRBJ2-3, the V gene TRBV25-1, with TRBD2 as a possible D gene (7 bases). The ends were cut back, 1 base at V and 4 bases at J, with 12 bases in the middle. Germline-derived CDR1 and CDR2 are MGHDK and SYGVNS. This CDR3 contains 15 residues. CDR3 nucleotide sequence: TGTGCCAGCAGTGAATTTAGGGGGGGCGCAGATACGCAGTATTTT. Translation gives CASSEFRGGADTQYF.

This clonotype appeared a single time. One junction end disagrees with the germline gene, perhaps due to a read error. The chain carries TRBV11-2 and TRBJ1-1; 8 positions match TRBD1. CDR3 length: 14 residues. Germline CDR1 reads SGHAT; CDR2 reads FQNNGV. DNA of the CDR3: TGTGCCAACAGCTTAGCTCAGGGGGCTACTGAAGCTTTCTTT. Protein sequence: CANSLAQGATEAFF.

This clonotype was picked up many times. The V gene is TRBV12-3 or TRBV12-4, the J gene TRBJ2-6; no definite D call. The CDR3 is made up of 15 amino acids. The V end was cut by 5 bases, the J end by 0 bases, with 8 bases between. The CDR3 coding sequence is TGTGCCAGCAGTCTAAAAAGCTCTGGGGCCAACGTCCTGACTTTC. Translation: CASSLKSSGANVLTF.

This clonotype was recorded many times. V and J are TRBV7-9 and TRBJ1-1, with 8 bases that match TRBD1. V lost 4 bases and J lost 0; bases outside the gene matches: 4. The CDR3 consists of 15 residues. Germline V lookup: CDR1 SEHNR, CDR2 FQNEAQ (reference sequence). The CDR3 here is CASSYRQGMNTEAFF. In DNA form, the CDR3 reads TGTGCCAGCAGCTACCGACAGGGGATGAACACTGAAGCTTTCTTT.

This clonotype was picked up many times. The chain combines TRBV20-1 with TRBJ2-3, with D uncertain. Germline V lookup: CDR1 DFQATT, CDR2 SNEGSKA (reference sequence). V lost 0 bases and J 1 base, leaving 8 bases between the germline ends. This CDR3 has 14 amino acids. The CDR3 loop is CSARDSKGTDTQYF. The CDR3 nucleotides read TGCAGTGCTAGAGATTCGAAAGGCACAGATACGCAGTATTTT.

V usage is TRBV5-1 and J usage is TRBJ2-1; D unresolved. V lost 4 bases, J lost 5 bases, and 10 bases lay in between. Per germline, CDR1 SGHRS and CDR2 YFSETQ. The CDR3 runs 13 residues. CDR3 protein: CASSPRLNNEQFF. The CDR3 DNA reads as TGCGCCAGCAGCCCTAGACTGAACAATGAGCAGTTCTTC.

Only one count was recorded for this clonotype. Just one base apart from a much larger clone, this may be a read error. V usage is TRBV12-3 or TRBV12-4 and J usage is TRBJ1-1, with TRBD1 matching over 8 bases. CDR3 length: 14 amino acids. Trimming at V came to 10 bases and at J to 5 bases, leaving 12 bases not matched to a gene. CDR3 residues: CANTVDREGTEAFF. CDR3 nucleotide sequence: TGTGCCAACACCGTGGACAGGGAGGGGACTGAAGCTTTCTTT.

This clonotype was observed at least ten times. The CDR3 here is CASSLGLGNEQFF. CDR3 in DNA: TGCGCCAGCAGCTTGGGTTTGGGCAATGAGCAGTTCTTC. The chain joins TRBV5-1 to TRBJ2-1, with D hard to call. The CDR3 is 13 amino acids. Trimming took 0 bases from V and 6 from J, leaving 7 bases between them. Germline V gene lookup returns CDR1 SGHRS and CDR2 YFSETQ.

This clonotype was recorded at least ten times. V is TRBV7-2 and J is TRBJ2-3, with 8 bases lining up with TRBD2. The CDR3 loop spans 15 amino acids. The germline gives CDR1 SGHTA, CDR2 FQGNSA. Trimming at V came to 3 bases and at J to 0 bases, leaving 2 bases not matched to a gene. The CDR3 loop is CASSLRLASTDTQYF. The CDR3 nucleotides read TGTGCCAGCAGCTTGCGACTAGCGAGCACAGATACGCAGTATTTT.

This chain connects TRBV5-1 to TRBJ2-1, with no clear D. V dropped 4 bases and J dropped 5 bases, with 7 bases sitting between them. This CDR3 is 12 amino acids long. Per germline, CDR1 SGHRS and CDR2 YFSETQ. The CDR3 here is CASSQYNNEQFF. CDR3 nucleotide sequence: TGCGCCAGCAGCCAGTATAACAATGAGCAGTTCTTC.

This clonotype was seen at least ten times. The chain couples TRBV5-1 to TRBJ2-3; TRBD1 matches at 8 bases. CDR1 is SGHRS and CDR2 is YFSETQ in the germline V gene. Trimming at V came to 5 bases and at J to 0 bases, leaving 5 bases not matched to a gene. CDR3 length equals 15 residues. CDR3 residues: CASRYQGASTDTQYF. The CDR3 nucleotides read TGCGCCAGCAGGTATCAGGGGGCGAGCACAGATACGCAGTATTTT.

This clonotype showed up many times. At one end, the junction sequence differs from germline, possibly due to a read error. The chain has TRBV7-7 and TRBJ1-1; TRBD1 is a possible D gene (5 bases). Germline values: CDR1 SSHAT, CDR2 FNYEAQ (reference sequence). This CDR3 is 15 amino acids long. Here the CDR3 reads CASSPHTGLNTEAFF. The DNA for the CDR3 is TGTGCTAGCAGCCCTCACACGGGACTGAACACTGAAGCTTTCTTT.